These T cell receptor beta chains were read from a single sample in a study of CXCR3-negative and CXCR3-positive naive CD8 T cells. TCRdb reanalyzed the 5' RACE reads, giving one entry per CDR3 protein sequence and no DNA. The sample includes approximately 24,000 distinct CDR3 sequences. The sequenced sample was naive CXCR3- CD8+ T cells from blood. All receptors come from a human donor in good health. Some clones in this sample may be carry-over from other donors' samples. Each CDR3 is given with its conserved first and last residue. Size is omitted from some rows. Given values are once, few, many or a class for expanded clones.

clone_size: .
j_call: TRBJ2-7
v_call: TRBV20-1
cdr3_aa: CSARARDYRHYDQYF

clone_size: .
j_call: TRBJ2-7
v_call: TRBV20-1
cdr3_aa: CSARDARGTYEQYF

clone_size: medium-sized
j_call: TRBJ2-2
v_call: TRBV11-3
cdr3_aa: CASSPSDRSGELFF

clone_size: .
j_call: TRBJ2-2
v_call: TRBV29-1
cdr3_aa: CSVLGVVTGELFF

clone_size: .
j_call: TRBJ2-7
v_call: TRBV7-9
cdr3_aa: CASSLVESYEQYF

clone_size: .
j_call: TRBJ1-1
v_call: TRBV7-9
cdr3_aa: CASSLAPGQGASGNTEAFF

clone_size: .
j_call: TRBJ2-1
v_call: TRBV4-3
cdr3_aa: CASSQGRDTVAYNEQFF

clone_size: .
j_call: TRBJ2-5
v_call: TRBV5-1
cdr3_aa: CASSLSGGASETQYF

clone_size: .
j_call: TRBJ2-3
v_call: TRBV6-2/TRBV6-3
cdr3_aa: CASSYSGGVTDTQYF

clone_size: .
j_call: TRBJ1-5
v_call: TRBV6-5
cdr3_aa: CASSSRQGGDQPQHF

clone_size: .
j_call: TRBJ2-7
v_call: TRBV29-1
cdr3_aa: CSVEDRGEGYEQYF

clone_size: .
j_call: TRBJ2-1
v_call: TRBV12-3/TRBV12-4
cdr3_aa: CASSPLVGGGGNEQFF

clone_size: .
j_call: TRBJ2-1
v_call: TRBV12-3/TRBV12-4
cdr3_aa: CASSPSLRGNEQFF

clone_size: .
j_call: TRBJ1-2
v_call: TRBV14
cdr3_aa: CAILAVRPGGGYTF

clone_size: .
j_call: TRBJ1-5
v_call: TRBV28
cdr3_aa: CASTTGAHSNQPQHF

clone_size: .
j_call: TRBJ2-7
v_call: TRBV27
cdr3_aa: CASSSTSAGQIFYEQYF

clone_size: .
j_call: TRBJ2-7
v_call: TRBV7-9
cdr3_aa: CASSLGYSSYEQYF

clone_size: .
j_call: TRBJ2-2
v_call: TRBV7-2
cdr3_aa: CASSWTGGLGGELFF

clone_size: .
j_call: TRBJ2-1
v_call: TRBV27
cdr3_aa: CASSLYVGNEQFF

clone_size: .
j_call: TRBJ2-6
v_call: TRBV5-1
cdr3_aa: CASSIQGGSGANVLTF

clone_size: .
j_call: TRBJ1-5
v_call: TRBV7-9
cdr3_aa: CASSFWGASLDQPQHF

clone_size: .
j_call: TRBJ1-6
v_call: TRBV4-3
cdr3_aa: CASSQAVPGGSGSPLHF

clone_size: .
j_call: TRBJ2-3
v_call: TRBV7-6
cdr3_aa: CASSPGVQRTDTQYF

clone_size: .
j_call: TRBJ2-4
v_call: TRBV7-9
cdr3_aa: CASSLEAGAKNIQYF

clone_size: .
j_call: TRBJ2-1
v_call: TRBV7-2
cdr3_aa: CASSLILGDDNEQFF

clone_size: medium-sized
j_call: TRBJ1-2
v_call: TRBV7-6
cdr3_aa: CASSLEGYGYTF

clone_size: .
j_call: TRBJ1-5
v_call: TRBV28
cdr3_aa: CASSYRGGQPQHF

clone_size: .
j_call: TRBJ1-2
v_call: TRBV6-2/TRBV6-3
cdr3_aa: CASSYFSSERGYTF

clone_size: .
j_call: TRBJ2-7
v_call: TRBV7-9
cdr3_aa: CASSPPDFSYEQYF

clone_size: .
j_call: TRBJ1-4
v_call: TRBV27
cdr3_aa: CASSTTGLEEKLFF

clone_size: .
j_call: TRBJ2-7
v_call: TRBV5-5
cdr3_aa: CASSLGHEAYEQYF

clone_size: .
j_call: TRBJ2-1
v_call: TRBV4-2
cdr3_aa: CASSPRTPGLEQFF

clone_size: medium-sized
j_call: TRBJ2-7
v_call: TRBV7-3
cdr3_aa: CASSLGLAGSYEQYF

clone_size: medium-sized
j_call: TRBJ1-2
v_call: TRBV4-3
cdr3_aa: CASSQDWGYGYTF

clone_size: .
j_call: TRBJ2-7
v_call: TRBV20-1
cdr3_aa: CSAPFGGELYF

clone_size: .
j_call: TRBJ2-5
v_call: TRBV7-2
cdr3_aa: CASTITDTWGEETQYF

clone_size: .
j_call: TRBJ1-2
v_call: TRBV13
cdr3_aa: CASSLLGQNYGYTF

clone_size: .
j_call: TRBJ2-7
v_call: TRBV28
cdr3_aa: CASSLRDTGLGEQYF

clone_size: .
j_call: TRBJ2-1
v_call: TRBV29-1
cdr3_aa: CSQDQGGHEQFF

clone_size: .
j_call: TRBJ1-5
v_call: TRBV6-4
cdr3_aa: CASSPRGGGNQPQHF

clone_size: .
j_call: TRBJ1-1
v_call: TRBV4-1
cdr3_aa: CASSQIQGARTEAFF

clone_size: .
j_call: TRBJ2-1
v_call: TRBV6-6
cdr3_aa: CASSYSPNEQFF

clone_size: .
j_call: TRBJ1-2
v_call: TRBV25-1
cdr3_aa: CASSDQGGRTGATNYGYTF

clone_size: .
j_call: TRBJ2-7
v_call: TRBV27
cdr3_aa: CASSLQGSYEQYF

clone_size: medium-sized
j_call: TRBJ1-1
v_call: TRBV6-2/TRBV6-3
cdr3_aa: CASSYGGPNFF

clone_size: .
j_call: TRBJ1-5
v_call: TRBV7-2
cdr3_aa: CASSLGQGHQPQHF

clone_size: .
j_call: TRBJ1-3
v_call: TRBV4-2
cdr3_aa: CASSQDGVDSKASGNTIYF

clone_size: .
j_call: TRBJ2-3
v_call: TRBV25-1
cdr3_aa: CASSDRGTGEWLSTDTQYF

clone_size: .
j_call: TRBJ1-5
v_call: TRBV4-3
cdr3_aa: CASSQDGGNQPQHF

clone_size: .
j_call: TRBJ1-1
v_call: TRBV29-1
cdr3_aa: CSVWGSTTEAFF

clone_size: .
j_call: TRBJ2-3
v_call: TRBV7-8
cdr3_aa: CASSSRLAGPHGAQYF

clone_size: .
j_call: TRBJ2-1
v_call: TRBV4-2
cdr3_aa: CASSRGTSGGAGLEQFF

clone_size: .
j_call: TRBJ2-5
v_call: TRBV20-1
cdr3_aa: CSARDRLARETQYF

clone_size: .
j_call: TRBJ1-1
v_call: TRBV14
cdr3_aa: CASSPLEVRAEAFF

clone_size: .
j_call: TRBJ2-1
v_call: TRBV6-2/TRBV6-3
cdr3_aa: CASSSPNSYNEQFF

clone_size: medium-sized
j_call: TRBJ2-3
v_call: TRBV28
cdr3_aa: CASSLTGGTDTQYF